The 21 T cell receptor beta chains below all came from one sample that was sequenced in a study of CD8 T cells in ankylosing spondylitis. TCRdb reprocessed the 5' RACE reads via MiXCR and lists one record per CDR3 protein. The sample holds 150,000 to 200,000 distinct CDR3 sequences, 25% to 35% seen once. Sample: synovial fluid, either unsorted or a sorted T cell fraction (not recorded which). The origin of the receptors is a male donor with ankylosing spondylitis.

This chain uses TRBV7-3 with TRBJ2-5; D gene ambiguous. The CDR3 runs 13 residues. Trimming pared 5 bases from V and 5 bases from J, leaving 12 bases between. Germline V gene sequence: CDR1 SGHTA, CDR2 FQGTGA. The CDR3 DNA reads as TGTGCCAGCAGCCGCACGCCCCAGGAGACCCAGTACTTC. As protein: CASSRTPQETQYF. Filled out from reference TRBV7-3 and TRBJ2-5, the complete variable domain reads GAGVSQTPSNKVTEKGKYVELRCDPISGHTALYWYRQSLGQGPEFLIYFQGTGAADDSGLPNDRFFAVRPEGSVSTLKIQRTERGDSAVYLCASSRTPQETQYFGPGTRLLVL.

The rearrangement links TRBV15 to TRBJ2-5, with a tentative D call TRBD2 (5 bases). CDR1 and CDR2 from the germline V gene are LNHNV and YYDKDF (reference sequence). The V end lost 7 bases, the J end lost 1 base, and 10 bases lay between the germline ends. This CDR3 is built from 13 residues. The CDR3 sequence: CATTEGGQETQYF. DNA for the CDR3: TGTGCCACCACGGAAGGAGGCCAAGAGACCCAGTACTTC.

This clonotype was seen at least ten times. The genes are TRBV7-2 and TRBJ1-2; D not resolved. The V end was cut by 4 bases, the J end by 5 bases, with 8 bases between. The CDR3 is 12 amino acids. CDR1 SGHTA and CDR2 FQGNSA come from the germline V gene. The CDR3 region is CASSSKIYGYTF. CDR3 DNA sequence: TGTGCCAGCAGCTCGAAGATATATGGCTACACCTTC.

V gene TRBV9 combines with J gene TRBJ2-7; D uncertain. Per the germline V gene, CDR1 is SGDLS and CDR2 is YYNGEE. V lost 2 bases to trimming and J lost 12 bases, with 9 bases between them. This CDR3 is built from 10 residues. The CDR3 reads CASSVGYRYF. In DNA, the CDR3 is TGTGCCAGCAGCGTGGGTTATAGGTACTTC.

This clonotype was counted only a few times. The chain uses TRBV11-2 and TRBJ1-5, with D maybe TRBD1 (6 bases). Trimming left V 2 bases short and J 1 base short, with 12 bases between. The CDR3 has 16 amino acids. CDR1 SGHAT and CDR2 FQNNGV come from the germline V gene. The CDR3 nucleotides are TGTGCCAGCAGCTTATACACAGGGACCAGCAATCAGCCCCAGCATTTT. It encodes CASSLYTGTSNQPQHF.

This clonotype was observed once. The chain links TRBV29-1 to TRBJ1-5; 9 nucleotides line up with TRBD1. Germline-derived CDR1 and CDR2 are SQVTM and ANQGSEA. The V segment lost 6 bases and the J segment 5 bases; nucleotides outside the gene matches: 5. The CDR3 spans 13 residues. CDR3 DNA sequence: TGCAGCGTGGGACAGGGAATCGATCAGCCCCAGCATTTT. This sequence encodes CSVGQGIDQPQHF.

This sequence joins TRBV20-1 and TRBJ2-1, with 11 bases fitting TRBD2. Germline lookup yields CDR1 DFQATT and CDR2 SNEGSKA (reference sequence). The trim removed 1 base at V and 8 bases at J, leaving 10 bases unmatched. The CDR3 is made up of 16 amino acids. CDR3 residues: CSARGFVSGRAYEQFF. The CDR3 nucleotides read TGCAGTGCTAGAGGATTCGTTAGCGGGAGGGCCTATGAGCAGTTCTTC.

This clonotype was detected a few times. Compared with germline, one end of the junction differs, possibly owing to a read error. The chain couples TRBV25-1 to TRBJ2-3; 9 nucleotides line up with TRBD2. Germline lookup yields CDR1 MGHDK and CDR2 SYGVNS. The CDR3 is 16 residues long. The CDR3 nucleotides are TGTGCCAGCAGGGAGGCTAGCGGGGCCCCCACATATACGCAGTATTTT. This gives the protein CASREASGAPTYTQYF.

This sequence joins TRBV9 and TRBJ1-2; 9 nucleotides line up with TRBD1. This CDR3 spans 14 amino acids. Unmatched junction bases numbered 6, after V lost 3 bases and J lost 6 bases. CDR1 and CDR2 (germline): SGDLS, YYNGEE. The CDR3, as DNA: TGTGCCAGCAGCGCCGGGACAGGGACACATGGCTACACCTTC. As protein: CASSAGTGTHGYTF. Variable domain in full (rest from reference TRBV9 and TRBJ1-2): DSGVTQTPKHLITATGQRVTLRCSPRSGDLSVYWYQQSLDQGLQFLIQYYNGEERAKGNILERFSAQQFPDLHSELNLSSLELGDSALYFCASSAGTGTHGYTFGSGTRLTVV.

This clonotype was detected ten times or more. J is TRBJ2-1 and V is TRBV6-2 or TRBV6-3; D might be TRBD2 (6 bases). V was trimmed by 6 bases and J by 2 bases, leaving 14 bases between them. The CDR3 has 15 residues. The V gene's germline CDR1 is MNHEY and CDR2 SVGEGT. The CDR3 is CASSPGTPTYNEQFF. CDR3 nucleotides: TGTGCCAGCAGCCCCGGGACTCCAACCTACAATGAGCAGTTCTTC.

CDR3 residues: CASSGGTGRSETQYF. The CDR3 region has the DNA TGCGCCAGCAGTGGAGGGACAGGGCGTTCGGAGACCCAGTACTTC. The rearrangement links TRBV5-1 to TRBJ2-5; TRBD1 matches 9 bases. The V gene's germline CDR1 is SGHRS and CDR2 YFSETQ. V shed 5 bases, J shed 5 bases, and the junction held 10 bases outside the gene matches. CDR3 size: 15 residues.

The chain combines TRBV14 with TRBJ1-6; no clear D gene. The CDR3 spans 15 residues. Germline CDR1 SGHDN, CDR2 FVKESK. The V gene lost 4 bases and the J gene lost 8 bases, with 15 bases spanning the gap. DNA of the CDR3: TGTGCCAGCAGCCCCCTCCCCGGATCGGATTCACCCCTCCACTTT. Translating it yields CASSPLPGSDSPLHF.

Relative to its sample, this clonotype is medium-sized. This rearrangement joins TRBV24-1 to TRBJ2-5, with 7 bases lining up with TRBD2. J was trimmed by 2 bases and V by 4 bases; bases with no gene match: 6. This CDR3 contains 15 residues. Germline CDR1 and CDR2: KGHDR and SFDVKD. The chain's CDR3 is CATSEAGGRQETQYF. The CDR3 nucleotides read TGTGCCACCAGTGAGGCCGGGGGGAGGCAAGAGACCCAGTACTTC.

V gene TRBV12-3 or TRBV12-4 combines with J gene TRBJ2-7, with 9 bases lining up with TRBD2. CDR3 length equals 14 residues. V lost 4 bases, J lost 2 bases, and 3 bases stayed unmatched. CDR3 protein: CASSSSSGAYEQYF. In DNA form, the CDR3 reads TGTGCCAGCAGTTCGTCTAGCGGGGCCTACGAGCAGTACTTC.

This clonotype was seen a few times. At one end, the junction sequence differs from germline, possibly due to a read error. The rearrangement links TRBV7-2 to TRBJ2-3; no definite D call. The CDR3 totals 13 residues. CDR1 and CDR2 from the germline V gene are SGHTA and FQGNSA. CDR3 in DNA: TGTGCCAGCACCTTAGGCTTCACAGATACGCAGTATTTT. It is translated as CASTLGFTDTQYF. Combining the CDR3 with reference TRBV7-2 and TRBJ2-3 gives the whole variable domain GAGVSQSPSNKVTEKGKDVELRCDPISGHTALYWYRQSLGQGLEFLIYFQGNSAPDKSGLPSDRFSAERTGGSVSTLTIQRTQQEDSAVYLCASTLGFTDTQYFGPGTRLTVL.

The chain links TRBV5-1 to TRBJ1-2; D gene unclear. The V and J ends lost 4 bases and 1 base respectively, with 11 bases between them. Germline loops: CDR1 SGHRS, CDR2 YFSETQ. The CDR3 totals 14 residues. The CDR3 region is CASSLPDGNYGYTF. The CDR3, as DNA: TGCGCCAGCAGCCTTCCGGACGGTAACTATGGCTACACCTTC.

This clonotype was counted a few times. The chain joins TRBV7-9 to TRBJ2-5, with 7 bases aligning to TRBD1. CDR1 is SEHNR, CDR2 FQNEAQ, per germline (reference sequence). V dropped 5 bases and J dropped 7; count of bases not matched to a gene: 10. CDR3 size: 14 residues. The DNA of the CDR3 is TGTGCCAGCAGCACCGGACAGGCCGTGGGGACCCAGTACTTC. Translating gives CASSTGQAVGTQYF.

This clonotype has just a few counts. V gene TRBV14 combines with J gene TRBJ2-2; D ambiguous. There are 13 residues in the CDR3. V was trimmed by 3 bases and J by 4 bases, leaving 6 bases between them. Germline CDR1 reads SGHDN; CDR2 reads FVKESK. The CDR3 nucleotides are TGTGCCAGCAGCCAGACATTCACCGGGGAGCTGTTTTTT. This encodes CASSQTFTGELFF.

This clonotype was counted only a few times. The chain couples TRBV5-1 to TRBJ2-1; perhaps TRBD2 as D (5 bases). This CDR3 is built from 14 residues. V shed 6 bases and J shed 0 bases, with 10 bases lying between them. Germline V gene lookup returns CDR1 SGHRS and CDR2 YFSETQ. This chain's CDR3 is CASTAGISYNEQFF. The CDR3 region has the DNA TGCGCCAGCACCGCCGGGATCTCCTACAATGAGCAGTTCTTC.

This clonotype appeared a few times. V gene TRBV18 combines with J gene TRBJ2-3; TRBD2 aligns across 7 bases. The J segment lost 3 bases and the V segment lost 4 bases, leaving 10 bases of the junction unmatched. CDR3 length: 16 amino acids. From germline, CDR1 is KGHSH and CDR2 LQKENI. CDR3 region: CASSLWGGIGTDTQYF. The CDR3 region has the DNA TGTGCCAGCTCACTATGGGGGGGAATCGGTACAGATACGCAGTATTTT.

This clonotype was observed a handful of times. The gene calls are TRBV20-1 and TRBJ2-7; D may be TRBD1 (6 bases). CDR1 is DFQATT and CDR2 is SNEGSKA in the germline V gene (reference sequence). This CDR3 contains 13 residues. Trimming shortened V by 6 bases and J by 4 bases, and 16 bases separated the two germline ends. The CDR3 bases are TGCAGTGCCCTCCGGGGACACCGGTACGAGCAGTACTTC. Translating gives CSALRGHRYEQYF.